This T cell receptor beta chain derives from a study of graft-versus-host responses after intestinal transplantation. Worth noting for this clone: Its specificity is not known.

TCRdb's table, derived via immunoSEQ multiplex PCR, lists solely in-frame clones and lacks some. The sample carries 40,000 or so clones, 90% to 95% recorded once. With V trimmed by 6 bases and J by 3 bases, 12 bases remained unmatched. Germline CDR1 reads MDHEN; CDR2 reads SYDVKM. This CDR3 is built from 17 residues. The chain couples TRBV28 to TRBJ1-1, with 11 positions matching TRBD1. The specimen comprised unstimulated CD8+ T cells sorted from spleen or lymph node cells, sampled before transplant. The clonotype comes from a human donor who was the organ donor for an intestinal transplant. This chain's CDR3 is CASRPGQGARGDTEAFF. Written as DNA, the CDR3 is TGTGCCAGCAGACCCGGACAGGGGGCGCGGGGCGACACTGAAGCTTTCTTT.